This T cell receptor beta chain came from a study of metastatic and nonmetastatic thyroid tumors. Study-level information: Repertoire comparison spanned blood and tumor or nodule tissue of malignant and benign thyroid patients. The study, taken as a whole, reports: The reported finding was significantly higher TCR beta diversity in malignant thyroid tumors relative to benign nodules, in blood and tumor.

In the authors' methods: Variation in CDR3 across clinicopathological groups served as the basis for constructing a distant-metastasis classifier in papillary thyroid cancer. Using MiXCR, TCRdb reanalyzed the PCR reads. These V and J calls derive from TCRdb rather than the authors' analysis. The sample holds 20,000 to 30,000 clones, roughly 13% seen once. This clone has ten or more counts. Its matching antigen is unknown. The CDR3 covers 17 residues. Trimming removed 0 bases at V and 8 bases at J, with 21 bases between. Germline-derived CDR1 and CDR2 are SGHDT and YYEEEE. None of the patients had undergone any treatment ahead of thyroid surgery.

The rearrangement links TRBV5-6 to TRBJ2-1; tentative D call: TRBD1 (5 bases). The material sequenced was blood. The receptor was derived from a female donor with papillary thyroid cancer or a benign thyroid nodule (not recorded which). Some clones in this sample may be carry-over from other donors' samples. DNA of the CDR3: TGTGCCAGCAGCTTGGCCACGTCAGGGAACAGAGAGTATGAGCAGTTCTTC. This gives the protein CASSLATSGNREYEQFF.